The 21 T cell receptor beta chains presented below share a single source sample, sequenced in a study of blood T cell repertoires in COVID-19 (dated by TCRdb to about 2020). To prepare the library, the immunoSEQ multiplex PCR assay was applied. Entries here come from immuneACCESS through TCRdb and include only in-frame sequences with V and J called. Some clones fail to appear in such tables; in the studies checked, an unresolved V gene covers under half of the shortfall, and the cause of the remainder is unknown. The table for this sample lists about 150,000 clones; around nine tenths of them were counted only once. The ten largest clones represent 6% to 8.5% of the sample. Sequenced sample: PBMCs or T cells enriched from blood (not recorded which). The receptors were gathered from a woman aged 45 to 65 who had recovered from COVID-19.

The sample holds one count of this clone. The rearrangement uses TRBV5-4 and TRBJ2-2, with TRBD2 matching over 11 bases. The CDR3 covers 16 residues. The V gene's germline CDR1 is SGHNT and CDR2 YYREEE (reference sequence). The V gene end was trimmed by 5 bases and the J gene end by 7 bases; junction bases not matched to a gene: 10. CDR3 in amino acids: CASSYGSGGVIGELFF. The CDR3 DNA follows: TGTGCCAGCAGTTACGGTAGCGGGGGGGTCATCGGGGAGCTGTTTTTT.

The V and J genes are TRBV12-5 and TRBJ1-1; possibly TRBD1 for D (6 bases). CDR1 is LGHNT, CDR2 FRNRAP, per germline. Trimming left V 6 bases short and J 3 bases short, with 8 bases between. The CDR3 length is 12 residues. CDR3 loop: CASGGAYTEAFF. CDR3 nucleotides: TGTGCTAGTGGGGGGGCATACACTGAAGCTTTCTTT.

This clone was counted only a few times. The rearrangement joins TRBV7-3 to TRBJ1-2; D is perhaps TRBD1 (5 bases). The CDR3 has 14 residues. Trimming took off 1 base at V and 4 bases at J, with 10 bases between the two ends. The germline V gene encodes CDR1 SGHTA and CDR2 FQGTGA. CDR3 residues: CASSLKAGIYGYTF. CDR3 DNA: TGTGCCAGCAGCTTAAAGGCAGGGATCTATGGCTACACCTTC.

This rearrangement joins TRBV20-1 to TRBJ2-5; tentative D call: TRBD2 (5 bases). CDR3 length equals 11 residues. Trimming left V 8 bases short and J 2 bases short, with 9 bases between. CDR1 is DFQATT, CDR2 SNEGSKA, per germline (reference sequence). CDR3 in amino acids: CSMGRQETQYF. The CDR3 DNA is TGCAGTATGGGGAGACAAGAGACCCAGTACTTC.

The chain recombines TRBV18 with TRBJ1-4; D is undetermined. V lost 4 bases, J lost 3 bases, and 12 bases lay in between. The germline V gene has CDR1 KGHSH and CDR2 LQKENI. This CDR3 spans 15 amino acids. The CDR3 reads CASSLDRDANEKLFF. The CDR3 DNA reads TGTGCCAGCTCACTCGATCGGGATGCTAATGAAAAACTGTTTTTT.

In this sample, this clone turned up once. The genes are TRBV5-1 and TRBJ1-2; 8 nucleotides match TRBD1. V was pared by 4 bases and J by 6 bases, with 8 bases of the junction left unmatched. There are 14 residues in the CDR3. Germline CDR1 SGHRS, CDR2 YFSETQ. The CDR3 DNA reads as TGCGCCAGCAGCCCAGGACAGGGTGGCGATGGCTACACCTTC. Amino acids: CASSPGQGGDGYTF.

In its sample, this clone was seen once. The gene calls are TRBV6-6 and TRBJ2-2; D not resolved. CDR3 length equals 12 residues. Germline loops: CDR1 MNHNY, CDR2 SVGAGI (reference sequence). V was pared by 5 bases and J by 3 bases, with 4 bases between. CDR3 nucleotides: TGTGCCAGCAGTACGGACACCGGGGAGCTGTTTTTT. Protein: CASSTDTGELFF.

V is TRBV11-3 and J is TRBJ1-6; weak D call: TRBD1 (5 bases). In germline, CDR1 is SGHNT, CDR2 YENEEA. The V and J ends lost 0 bases and 10 bases respectively, with 22 bases between them. CDR3 size: 18 residues. The CDR3 DNA reads TGTGCCAGCAGCTTAGATCGAACAGGCCTAGGTCTTCGGTCACCCCTCCACTTT. Its translation is CASSLDRTGLGLRSPLHF.

The rearrangement links TRBV10-3 to TRBJ2-5, with a tentative D call TRBD1 (5 bases). In germline, CDR1 is ENHRY, CDR2 SYGVKD. Trimming took off 7 bases at V and 1 base at J, with 10 bases between the two ends. There are 13 residues in the CDR3. CDR3 loop: CAINQGAQETQYF. CDR3 nucleotide sequence: TGTGCCATCAACCAGGGCGCCCAAGAGACCCAGTACTTC.

This chain connects TRBV19 to TRBJ2-1; D may be TRBD1 (6 bases). The CDR3 extends over 17 amino acids. CDR1 is LNHDA and CDR2 is SQIVND in the germline V gene (reference sequence). Trimming took off 1 base at V and 1 base at J, with 14 bases between the two ends. In DNA form, the CDR3 reads TGTGCCAGTAGTATAGTGGGGACATTCCTGTCCTACAATGAGCAGTTCTTC. Translation: CASSIVGTFLSYNEQFF.

This clone has a handful of counts. The chain employs TRBV5-8 and TRBJ2-2; D is unresolved. Trimming removed 5 bases from V and 1 base from J, with 9 bases in between. The CDR3 runs to 14 residues. Germline V gene sequence: CDR1 SGHTS, CDR2 YDEGEE. The DNA for the CDR3 is TGTGCCAGCAGTCAACTTAGGAACACCGGGGAGCTGTTTTTT. It codes for CASSQLRNTGELFF.

The chain employs TRBV18 and TRBJ1-1; D ambiguous. Per the germline V gene, CDR1 is KGHSH and CDR2 is LQKENI. The CDR3 contains 14 residues. Deletions cut 0 bases from V and 3 bases from J, with 8 bases between. CDR3: CASSPPKGDTEAFF. CDR3 DNA sequence: TGTGCCAGCTCACCACCAAAGGGAGACACTGAAGCTTTCTTT. Complete variable domain (other parts from reference TRBV18 and TRBJ1-1): NAGVMQNPRHLVRRRGQEARLRCSPMKGHSHVYWYRQLPEEGLKFMVYLQKENIIDESGMPKERFSAEFPKEGPSILRIQQVVRGDSAAYFCASSPPKGDTEAFFGQGTRLTVV.

This chain connects TRBV5-4 to TRBJ1-2; the match to TRBD1 covers 8 bases. The V gene's germline CDR1 is SGHNT and CDR2 YYREEE (reference sequence). With V trimmed by 5 bases and J by 7 bases, 10 bases remained unmatched. The CDR3 loop spans 14 amino acids. CDR3 nucleotide sequence: TGTGCCAGCAGGTCTGGACAGGGATGGTCTGGCTACACCTTC. It yields the protein CASRSGQGWSGYTF.

V usage is TRBV27 and J usage is TRBJ1-1; possible D gene TRBD1, 5 bases. The germline V gene has CDR1 MNHEY and CDR2 SMNVEV (reference sequence). V was cut by 6 bases and J by 4 bases, with 12 bases left in between. This CDR3 spans 13 amino acids. The chain's CDR3 is CASRIRGGTEAFF. CDR3 DNA sequence: TGTGCCAGCAGGATTCGGGGGGGCACTGAAGCTTTCTTT.

This clone has just a few counts. The chain combines TRBV6-5 with TRBJ2-5; D not resolved. The V and J ends lost 2 bases and 5 bases respectively, with 12 bases between them. Germline lookup yields CDR1 MNHEY and CDR2 SVGAGI. The CDR3 sequence is 14 residues long. CDR3 DNA sequence: TGTGCCAGCAGTTACCGCCAGCGCGCGGAGACCCAGTACTTC. Translating gives CASSYRQRAETQYF.

The CDR3 is CATSRLGGTTSTDTQYF. DNA for the CDR3: TGTGCCACCAGCAGGCTGGGGGGGACAACTAGCACAGATACGCAGTATTTT. The chain joins TRBV15 to TRBJ2-3; D is possibly TRBD2 (7 bases). Germline lookup yields CDR1 LNHNV and CDR2 YYDKDF (reference sequence). The CDR3 runs to 17 residues. The V end lost 3 bases, the J end lost 0 bases, and 16 bases lay between the germline ends.

This chain links TRBV7-8 with TRBJ2-7; 7 nucleotides agree with TRBD1. Trimming cost V 5 bases and J 0 bases; bases outside gene matches: 7. CDR1 and CDR2 from the germline V gene are SGHVS and FQNEAQ. This CDR3 is 15 amino acids long. The CDR3 reads CASSKPGTVSYEQYF. The CDR3 DNA is TGTGCCAGCAGCAAACCCGGGACAGTCTCCTACGAGCAGTACTTC. The full variable domain, rest sourced from reference TRBV7-8 and TRBJ2-7, is GAGVSQSPRYKVAKRGQDVALRCDPISGHVSLFWYQQALGQGPEFLTYFQNEAQLDKSGLPSDRFFAERPEGSVSTLKIQRTQQEDSAVYLCASSKPGTVSYEQYFGPGTRLTVT.

The V gene is TRBV28, the J gene TRBJ1-4; D is unclear. The V end lost 4 bases, the J end lost 5 bases, and 14 bases lay between the germline ends. Germline values: CDR1 MDHEN, CDR2 SYDVKM. The CDR3 runs 15 residues. This CDR3 is CASSSLSEPNEKLFF. CDR3 nucleotides: TGTGCCAGCAGTTCCCTCAGCGAACCGAATGAAAAACTGTTTTTT.

To note about this clone: The sample carries other DNA sequences with the same CDR3. The chain uses TRBV3-1 (or the pseudogene TRBV3-2) and TRBJ1-2; D gene uncertain. The CDR3 is 12 residues long. CDR1 is LGHDT, CDR2 YNNKEL, per germline (reference sequence). Trimming stripped 2 bases from V and 4 bases from J, with 5 bases between. The CDR3 sequence: CASSQPLYGYTF. The CDR3 DNA follows: TGTGCCAGCAGCCAACCACTCTATGGCTACACCTTC.

The chain couples TRBV7-3 to TRBJ2-7; perhaps TRBD2 as D (6 bases). The CDR3 consists of 16 residues. The germline gives CDR1 SGHTA, CDR2 FQGTGA. V gave up 3 bases and J gave up 2 bases, with 17 bases separating them. The CDR3 nucleotides read TGTGCCAGCAGCTTGGGAAAGACTAGGCCCCCCTACGAGCAGTACTTC. Translation: CASSLGKTRPPYEQYF.

The chain is built from TRBV6-5 and TRBJ2-1; 8 bases fit TRBD1. The CDR3 is 15 amino acids. Trimming removed 6 bases from V and 7 bases from J; junction bases left unmatched: 11. Germline CDR1 is MNHEY and CDR2 is SVGAGI. The CDR3 spells CASRRAGQGINEQFF. The CDR3 region has the DNA TGTGCCAGCAGGAGAGCAGGACAGGGCATAAATGAGCAGTTCTTC.